This T cell receptor (beta chain) emerged from a study of blood T cell repertoires in COVID-19 (dated by TCRdb to 2019 to 2021). Turning to the overall study: Collaborator samples came from the United States, Italy and Spain and covered acute and convalescent phases of COVID-19. Subjects who had been exposed to COVID-19, were actively infected with it, or had recovered from it provided the deeply sampled blood TCRbeta repertoires that made up the dataset. Samples were obtained from the ongoing ImmuneRACE study (first 160 participants) and from over a thousand subjects provided by 6 global collaborators. Where available, HLA class I and class II types were taken from metadata supplied by the sample provider and were not determined by assay-based typing. The prospective study material was composed of cDNA or gDNA derived from T cells, B-cell-depleted T cells, or PBMCs. The repertoires were released in a freely available public database intended as a resource for research on the immune response to SARS-CoV-2. A de-identified subject ID, COVID-19 status, age in years and sex were almost always included in the sample metadata.

TCRbeta CDR3 regions were amplified from genomic DNA using the immunoSEQ Assay, a bias-controlled multiplex PCR. In the source study's methods: The number of nucleated cells in each sample was estimated from the amplification of reference gene primers within the assay. To quantify the absolute abundance of each unique TCRbeta CDR3 rearrangement, sequence reads were collapsed and filtered. Productive Simpson clonality was computed per sample as the square root of Simpson's diversity index over productive rearrangements. The immuneACCESS repertoire file appears here via TCRdb, limited to in-frame rearrangements. These files lack a portion of the clones; in checked studies, under half of the deficit traces to unresolved V genes, and the cause of the others is not known. That table gives V, J and clone size, and the DNA gave D and trimming. Within this sample are roughly 100,000 clones, with 80% to 95% of them counted one time only. The top ten clones comprise roughly 2.1% of the sample.

General study outcomes and caveats: The quantity of clinical and demographic metadata differed by source and by participant and was supplied without curation.

At one collaborating source in Seattle, patients were enrolled during active infection and were followed longitudinally through the course of disease. The collaborating institutions used their own protocols to collect whole blood in K2EDTA tubes. For TCRbeta analysis, collaborators shipped samples as frozen whole blood, isolated PBMCs, or DNA extracted from either of those sample types. On this clone itself: No cognate antigen has been identified for it. No quality values exist for individual bases; no much larger clone is one base distant.

The sequenced sample consisted of peripheral blood. The TCR originated in a woman aged 45-60 years with COVID-19, enrolled during active disease.

The CDR3 loop reads CAISATGTGDYEQYF. The DNA reads as follows: TGTGCCATCAGTGCAACCGGGACAGGGGACTACGAGCAGTACTTC. The rearranged chain carries TRBV10-3 and TRBJ2-7; 10 middle bases align to TRBD1. The germline V gene specifies ENHRY as CDR1 and SYGVKD as CDR2. V ends up 4 bases short and J 3 bases short, with an unmatched junction base count of 6. Its CDR3 holds 15 amino acids, cysteine through phenylalanine. CDR3 DNA is the only sequence kept; it has 45 bases, read in frame from the first base.